This TCR beta chain came from a study of T cell clonotyping in hematopoietic cell transplantation. Study-wide results and limits: CD4 and CD8 repertoire contributions could not be separated without sorting. Graft donor and pretransplant recipient Inverse Simpson Index values predicted broader posttransplant TCR diversity.

As regards this clone: Its antigen remains unknown.

V was trimmed by 0 bases and J by 3 bases, leaving 9 bases between them. The CDR3 is 15 residues long. The germline V gene encodes CDR1 SGHNT and CDR2 YYREEE (reference sequence). Libraries were prepared by immunoSEQ multiplex PCR; TCRdb keeps only in-frame clonotypes and omits some of them. The data show about 1,900 clones, with around nine tenths seen just once and around 8.3% held by the top ten. The V call is TRBV5-4, the J call TRBJ1-4, with D perhaps matching TRBD1 (5 bases). This clonotype was sampled from a male patient under 35 who had an allogeneic stem cell transplant from a related donor, so the T cells may come from the graft donor. Some clones in this sample may be carry-over from other donors' samples. This specimen consisted of PBMCs, obtained at the time of graft-versus-host disease after allogeneic stem cell transplant. The CDR3 loop reads CASSLVGAPNEKLFF. The CDR3 region has the DNA TGTGCCAGCAGCTTGGTTGGGGCGCCTAATGAAAAACTGTTTTTT. Full variable domain (rest looked up from reference TRBV5-4 and TRBJ1-4): ETGVTQSPTHLIKTRGQQVTLRCSSQSGHNTVSWYQQALGQGPQFIFQYYREEENGRGNFPPRFSGLQFPNYSSELNVNALELDDSALYLCASSLVGAPNEKLFFGSGTQLSVL.